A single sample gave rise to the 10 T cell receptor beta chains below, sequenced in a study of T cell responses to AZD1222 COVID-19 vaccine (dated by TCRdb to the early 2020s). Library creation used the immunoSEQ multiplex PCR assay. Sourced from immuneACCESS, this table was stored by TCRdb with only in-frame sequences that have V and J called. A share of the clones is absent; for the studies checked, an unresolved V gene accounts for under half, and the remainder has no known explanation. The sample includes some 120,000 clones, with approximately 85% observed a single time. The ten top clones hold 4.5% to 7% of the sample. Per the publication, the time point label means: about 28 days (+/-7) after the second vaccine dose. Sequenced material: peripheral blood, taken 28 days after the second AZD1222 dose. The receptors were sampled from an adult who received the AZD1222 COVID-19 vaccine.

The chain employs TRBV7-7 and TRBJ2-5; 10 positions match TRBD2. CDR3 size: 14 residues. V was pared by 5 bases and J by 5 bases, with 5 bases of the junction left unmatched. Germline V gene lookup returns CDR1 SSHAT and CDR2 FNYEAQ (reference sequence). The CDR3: CASSAGTSAETQYF. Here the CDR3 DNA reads TGTGCCAGCAGCGCCGGGACTAGCGCGGAGACCCAGTACTTC. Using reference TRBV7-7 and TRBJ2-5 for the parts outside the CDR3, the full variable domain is GAGVSQSPRYKVTKRGQDVTLRCDPISSHATLYWYQQALGQGPEFLTYFNYEAQPDKSGLPSDRFSAERPEGSISTLTIQRTEQRDSAMYRCASSAGTSAETQYFGPGTRLLVL.

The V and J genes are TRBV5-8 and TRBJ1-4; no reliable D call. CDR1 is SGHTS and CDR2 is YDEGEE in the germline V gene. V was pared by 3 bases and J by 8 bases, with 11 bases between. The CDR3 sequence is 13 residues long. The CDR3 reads CASSSITGEKLFF. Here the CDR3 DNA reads TGTGCCAGCAGCTCGATAACGGGAGAAAAACTGTTTTTT.

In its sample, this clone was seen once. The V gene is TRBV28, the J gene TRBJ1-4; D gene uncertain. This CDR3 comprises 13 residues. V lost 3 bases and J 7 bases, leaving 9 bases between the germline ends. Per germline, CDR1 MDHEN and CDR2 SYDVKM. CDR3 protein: CASSFSAGEKLFF. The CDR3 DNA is TGTGCCAGCAGTTTTTCCGCGGGTGAAAAACTGTTTTTT.

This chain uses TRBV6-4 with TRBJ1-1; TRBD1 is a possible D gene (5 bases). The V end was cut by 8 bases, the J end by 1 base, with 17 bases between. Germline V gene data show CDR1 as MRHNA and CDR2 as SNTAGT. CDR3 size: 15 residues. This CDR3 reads CASRQRGFENTEAFF. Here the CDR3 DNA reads TGTGCCAGCCGTCAACGGGGCTTTGAGAACACTGAAGCTTTCTTT.

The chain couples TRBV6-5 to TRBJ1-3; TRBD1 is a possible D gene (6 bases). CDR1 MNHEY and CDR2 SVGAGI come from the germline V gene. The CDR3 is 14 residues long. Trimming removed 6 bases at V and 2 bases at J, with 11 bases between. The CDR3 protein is CASRPQGTGNTIYF. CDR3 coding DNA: TGTGCCAGCAGACCCCAGGGGACTGGAAACACCATATATTTT.

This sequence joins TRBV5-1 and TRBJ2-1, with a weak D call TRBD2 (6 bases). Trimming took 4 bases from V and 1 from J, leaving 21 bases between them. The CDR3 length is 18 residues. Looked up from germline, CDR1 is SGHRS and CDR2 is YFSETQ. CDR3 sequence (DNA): TGCGCCAGCAGCCCACAACCGACGACTAGACTATCCTACAATGAGCAGTTCTTC. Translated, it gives CASSPQPTTRLSYNEQFF.

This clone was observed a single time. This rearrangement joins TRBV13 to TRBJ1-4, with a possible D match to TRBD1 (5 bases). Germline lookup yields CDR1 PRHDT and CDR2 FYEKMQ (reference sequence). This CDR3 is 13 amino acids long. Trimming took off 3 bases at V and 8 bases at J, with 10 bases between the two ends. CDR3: CASSLGGEEKLFF. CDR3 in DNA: TGTGCCAGCAGCTTGGGAGGGGAAGAAAAACTGTTTTTT.

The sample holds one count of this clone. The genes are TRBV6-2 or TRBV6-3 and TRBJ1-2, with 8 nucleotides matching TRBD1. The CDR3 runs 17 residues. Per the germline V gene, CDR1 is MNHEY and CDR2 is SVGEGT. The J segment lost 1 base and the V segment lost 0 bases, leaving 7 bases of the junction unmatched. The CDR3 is CASSYSPTGEDNYGYTF. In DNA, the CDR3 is TGTGCCAGCAGTTACTCACCGACAGGGGAAGATAACTATGGCTACACCTTC.

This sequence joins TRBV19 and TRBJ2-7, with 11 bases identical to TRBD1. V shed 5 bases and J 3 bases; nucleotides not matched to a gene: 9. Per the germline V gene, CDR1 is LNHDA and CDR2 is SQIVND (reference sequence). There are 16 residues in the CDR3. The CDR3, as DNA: TGTGCCAGTAGTGTCGCCGGGACAGGGGGTATCTACGAGCAGTACTTC. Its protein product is CASSVAGTGGIYEQYF.

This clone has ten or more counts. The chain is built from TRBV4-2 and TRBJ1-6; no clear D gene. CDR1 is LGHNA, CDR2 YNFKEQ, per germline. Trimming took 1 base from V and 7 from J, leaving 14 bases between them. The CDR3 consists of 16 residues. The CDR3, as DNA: TGTGCCAGCAGCCAAGGGTTTCGTATAAGGAATTCACCCCTCCACTTT. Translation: CASSQGFRIRNSPLHF.